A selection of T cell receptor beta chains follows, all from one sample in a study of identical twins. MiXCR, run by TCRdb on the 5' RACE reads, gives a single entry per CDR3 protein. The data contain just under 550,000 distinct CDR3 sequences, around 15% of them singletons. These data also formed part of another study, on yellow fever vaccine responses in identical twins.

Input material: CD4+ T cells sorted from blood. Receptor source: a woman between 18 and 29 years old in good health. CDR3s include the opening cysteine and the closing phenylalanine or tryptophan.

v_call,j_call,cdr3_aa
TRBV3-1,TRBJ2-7,CASSQAHLPSEQYF
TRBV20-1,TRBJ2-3,CSARVINQDTQYF
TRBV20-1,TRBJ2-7,CSARAEVNEQYF
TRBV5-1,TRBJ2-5,CASSLRSFSVTMVPETQYF
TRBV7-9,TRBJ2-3,CASSSSSNTQYF
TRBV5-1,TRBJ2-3,CASSLVASSGANTQYF
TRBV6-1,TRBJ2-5,CASSRRTSGDQETQYF
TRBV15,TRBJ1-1,CATSTSRGANTEAFF
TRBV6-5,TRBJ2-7,CASSYFPRGGVEYEQYF
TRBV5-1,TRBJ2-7,CASSSRVSSYEQYF
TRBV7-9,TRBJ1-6,CASSMQGDSPLHF
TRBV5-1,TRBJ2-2,CASSFLGRTSGMNTGELFF
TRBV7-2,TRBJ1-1,CASSLDGVGTEAFF
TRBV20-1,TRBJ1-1,CSASGGAAEAFF
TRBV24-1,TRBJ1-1,CATPLPGQQAFF
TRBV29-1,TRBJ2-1,CSVVGLAGGPGEQFF
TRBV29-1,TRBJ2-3,CSVEQGATDTQYF
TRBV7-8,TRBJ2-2,CASSLAWGRRADGELFF
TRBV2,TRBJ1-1,CASSEVIGNTEAFF
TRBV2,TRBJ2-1,CASRQEGGAYNEQFF
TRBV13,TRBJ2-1,CASSSRTGVDNEQFF
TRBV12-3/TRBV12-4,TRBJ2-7,CASTPGLATYEQYF
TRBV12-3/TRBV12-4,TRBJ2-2,CASSLRTANTGELFF
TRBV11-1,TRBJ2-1,CASSLKPRGTSGGLSYNEQFF
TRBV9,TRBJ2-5,CASSVDRGGETQYF
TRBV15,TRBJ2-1,CATSRTSGSSNEQFF
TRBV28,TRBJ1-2,CASSSPRDRGYYGYTF
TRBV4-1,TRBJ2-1,CASSQDQWGSSYNEQFF
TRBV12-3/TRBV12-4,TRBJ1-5,CASSAGGSLGQPQHF
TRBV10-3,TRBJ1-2,CAISEWPPGTGDYGYTF
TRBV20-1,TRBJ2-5,CSARVPSGETQYF
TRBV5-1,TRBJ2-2,CASSIGTDPGTGELFF
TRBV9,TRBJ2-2,CASSPHNTGELFF
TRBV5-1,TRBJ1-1,CASSRPTRDRGIGTEAFF
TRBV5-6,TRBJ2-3,CASSFTGTASTDTQYF
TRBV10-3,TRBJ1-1,CAIRTEQLNTEAFF
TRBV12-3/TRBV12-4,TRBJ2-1,CASSLRLAGGRSEQFF
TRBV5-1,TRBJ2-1,CASSPGTSGFFNEQFF
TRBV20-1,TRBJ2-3,CSATYTDTQYF
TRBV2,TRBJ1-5,CASTGGLGQPQHF
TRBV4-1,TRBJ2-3,CASRLTGLPSDTQYF
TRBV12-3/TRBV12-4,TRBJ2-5,CASSLRRQGAWETQYF